In this sample, the clone carrying this T cell receptor (beta chain) turned up once. Its antigen is undetermined. V gave up 5 bases and J gave up 1 base; unmatched junction bases: 11. The CDR3 spans 19 residues. Germline values: CDR1 SEHNR, CDR2 FQNEAQ (reference sequence). This entry comes from a study of T cell responses to AZD1222 COVID-19 vaccine. Study results and limitations: Reports indicate that nearly half of spike-specific TCRs are directed at unmutated variant regions.

Libraries were prepared by immunoSEQ multiplex PCR; TCRdb keeps only in-frame clonotypes and omits some of them. The sample includes 130,000 to 150,000 clones, 92% of them seen just once. The sequence came from an adult in good health. The V call is TRBV7-9, the J call TRBJ2-1; 13 nucleotides align to TRBD2. Here the sequenced sample was peripheral blood, taken on day 0 of AZD1222 vaccination. The CDR3 DNA follows: TGTGCCAGCAGCCCCGGGACTAGCGGGGCCGCAAATTCCTACAATGAGCAGTTCTTC. The encoded protein is CASSPGTSGAANSYNEQFF.